This passage covers 20 T cell receptor beta chains from one sample sequenced in a study of blood T cell repertoires in COVID-19. Using immunoSEQ multiplex PCR, the repertoire was profiled, and TCRdb retains in-frame clones only, with some absent. The sample has some 50,000 clones, approximately 90% seen once. The specimen was PBMCs or T cells enriched from blood (not recorded which). The source of these receptors is a woman in her forties or fifties who had recovered from COVID-19.

By sample fraction, this clone is medium-sized (0.01 to 0.1%). This chain uses TRBV28 with TRBJ1-5; 9 bases fit TRBD1. This CDR3 is 15 amino acids long. Losses at the gene ends were 6 bases for V and 4 bases for J; bases not matched to a gene: 7. The V gene's germline CDR1 is MDHEN and CDR2 SYDVKM. This chain's CDR3 is CASRLGDRVNQPQHF. DNA for the CDR3: TGTGCCAGCAGGTTGGGGGACAGGGTTAATCAGCCCCAGCATTTT.

The genes are TRBV12-5 and TRBJ2-3; 7 bases match TRBD2. This CDR3 contains 18 residues. V was clipped by 0 bases and J by 4 bases; unmatched bases: 13. Per germline, CDR1 LGHNT and CDR2 FRNRAP. CDR3 sequence (DNA): TGTGCTAGTGGTTTGGTACGAGACGGGGAGGGGTGGGCAGATACGCAGTATTTT. It encodes CASGLVRDGEGWADTQYF.

This rearrangement joins TRBV27 to TRBJ2-1, with 14 positions matching TRBD2. Germline V gene sequence: CDR1 MNHEY, CDR2 SMNVEV (reference sequence). The CDR3 is 18 residues long. The V segment lost 8 bases and the J segment 9 bases; nucleotides outside the gene matches: 18. In nucleotides, the CDR3 is TGTGCCAGCTCGCCCCCGATACCGGGACTAGCGGGAGCGGGTGAGCAGTTCTTC. This sequence encodes CASSPPIPGLAGAGEQFF.

J is TRBJ2-7 and V is TRBV2, with 7 positions matching TRBD1. Germline V gene lookup returns CDR1 SNHLY and CDR2 FYNNEI. This CDR3 is 13 amino acids long. With V trimmed by 5 bases and J by 2 bases, 3 bases remained unmatched. The CDR3 is CASSRGRPYEQYF. In DNA, the CDR3 is TGTGCCAGCAGTAGGGGGCGGCCCTACGAGCAGTACTTC.

The CDR3 region is CATGTGGETQYF. In DNA, the CDR3 is TGTGCCACCGGGACAGGGGGAGAGACCCAGTACTTC. The rearrangement uses TRBV10-3 and TRBJ2-5, with TRBD1 matching over 11 bases. Germline loops: CDR1 ENHRY, CDR2 SYGVKD. The junction had 2 bases not matched to a gene; V was cut back by 10 bases and J by 4 bases. This CDR3 contains 12 residues.

The CDR3 spells CASSPGGGRYNSPLHF. The CDR3 DNA is TGTGCCAGCAGCCCGGGCGGGGGGCGGTATAATTCACCCCTCCACTTT. This rearrangement joins TRBV7-2 to TRBJ1-6; D may be TRBD1 (6 bases). CDR3 length: 16 residues. V was cut by 5 bases and J by 4 bases, with 15 bases left in between. Germline V gene data show CDR1 as SGHTA and CDR2 as FQGNSA. Based on the CDR3 plus reference TRBV7-2 and TRBJ1-6, the full variable domain is GAGVSQSPSNKVTEKGKDVELRCDPISGHTALYWYRQSLGQGLEFLIYFQGNSAPDKSGLPSDRFSAERTGGSVSTLTIQRTQQEDSAVYLCASSPGGGRYNSPLHFGNGTRLTVT.

The V and J genes are TRBV7-8 and TRBJ2-2; D remains ambiguous. Per the germline V gene, CDR1 is SGHVS and CDR2 is FQNEAQ. The V end lost 0 bases, the J end lost 4 bases, and 12 bases lay between the germline ends. This CDR3 contains 16 residues. CDR3 nucleotides: TGTGCCAGCAGCTTAGCCCTTACAGTGTTCACCGGGGAGCTGTTTTTT. Its protein product is CASSLALTVFTGELFF.

The rearrangement uses TRBV2 and TRBJ2-1; D unresolved. Deletions cut 5 bases from V and 4 bases from J, with 15 bases between. Germline assignment: CDR1 SNHLY and CDR2 FYNNEI. The CDR3 has 15 residues. CDR3 nucleotides: TGTGCCAGCAGTTCGAACCCCTCCACTTACAATGAGCAGTTCTTC. It codes for CASSSNPSTYNEQFF.

The gene calls are TRBV10-2 and TRBJ2-1; D may be TRBD2 (5 bases). This CDR3 is 15 amino acids long. Trimming shortened V by 0 bases and J by 7 bases, and 13 bases separated the two germline ends. The V gene's germline CDR1 is WSHSY and CDR2 SAAADI. The CDR3 loop reads CASSESYQPGNEQFF. CDR3 bases: TGCGCCAGCAGTGAGTCGTATCAGCCGGGGAATGAGCAGTTCTTC.

The rearrangement links TRBV7-2 to TRBJ1-5, with unresolved D. The CDR3 totals 13 residues. CDR1 and CDR2 from the germline V gene are SGHTA and FQGNSA. Trimming took off 1 base at V and 7 bases at J, with 8 bases between the two ends. In DNA form, the CDR3 reads TGTGCCAGCAGCTTAGGAATGGAGCAGCCCCAGCATTTT. This codes for CASSLGMEQPQHF.

V is TRBV30 and J is TRBJ1-5; 9 bases line up with TRBD1. Trimming took 2 bases from V and 0 from J; bases not matched to a gene: 11. Germline loops: CDR1 GTSNPN, CDR2 SVGIG (reference sequence). The CDR3 runs to 18 residues. The CDR3 spells CAWSLRDRETYSNQPQHF. In nucleotides, the CDR3 is TGTGCCTGGAGTCTCCGGGACAGGGAGACTTATAGCAATCAGCCCCAGCATTTT.

The rearrangement joins TRBV28 to TRBJ2-7, with a weak D call TRBD1 (5 bases). V lost 6 bases and J lost 2, with 20 bases in between. Per the germline V gene, CDR1 is MDHEN and CDR2 is SYDVKM. This CDR3 is built from 16 residues. The CDR3 bases are TGTGCCAGCAGGGGCTCTGGGCAGGGTGGGGCCTACGAGCAGTACTTC. It codes for CASRGSGQGGAYEQYF. Full variable domain (remainder filled in from reference TRBV28 and TRBJ2-7): DVKVTQSSRYLVKRTGEKVFLECVQDMDHENMFWYRQDPGLGLRLIYFSYDVKMKEKGDIPEGYSVSREKKERFSLILESASTNQTSMYLCASRGSGQGGAYEQYFGPGTRLTVT.

The rearrangement links TRBV27 to TRBJ2-7, with a tentative D call TRBD2 (5 bases). From germline, CDR1 is MNHEY and CDR2 SMNVEV (reference sequence). The CDR3 sequence is 13 residues long. V gave up 7 bases and J gave up 2 bases, with 12 bases separating them. The chain's CDR3 is CASMERYTYEQYF. The CDR3 DNA follows: TGTGCCAGCATGGAGCGGTATACCTACGAGCAGTACTTC.

This clone has only one observation. The CDR3 nucleotides are TGTGCCAGCAGCCAGGGCTTAGCGGGAAACACCGGGGAGCTGTTTTTT. Protein: CASSQGLAGNTGELFF. The gene calls are TRBV3-1 (or the pseudogene TRBV3-2) and TRBJ2-2, with TRBD2 matching 8 bases. The V segment lost 3 bases and the J segment 2 bases; nucleotides outside the gene matches: 5. Germline CDR1 and CDR2: LGHDT and YNNKEL (reference sequence). The CDR3 totals 16 residues.

The gene calls are TRBV7-9 and TRBJ2-7; 8 nucleotides agree with TRBD1. Trimming took 6 bases from V and 2 from J; bases not matched to a gene: 6. Germline assignment: CDR1 SEHNR and CDR2 FQNEAQ (reference sequence). The CDR3 has 14 residues. The DNA for the CDR3 is TGTGCCAGCAGACAGGACAGGGATACCTACGAGCAGTACTTC. It yields the protein CASRQDRDTYEQYF.

This clone was seen only once. V is TRBV5-5 and J is TRBJ1-1; D gene unclear. Trimming removed 0 bases at V and 0 bases at J, with 15 bases between. This CDR3 is built from 17 residues. Germline values: CDR1 SGHKS, CDR2 YYEKEE (reference sequence). The CDR3 DNA sequence: TGTGCCAGCAGCTTGGTTCTACAGCCACCAATGAACACTGAAGCTTTCTTT. Amino acid sequence: CASSLVLQPPMNTEAFF.

The CDR3 DNA sequence: TGTGCCAGCAGTTTCAATAGCAATCAGCCCCAGCATTTT. This sequence encodes CASSFNSNQPQHF. The chain carries TRBV6-2 or TRBV6-3 and TRBJ1-5; D is ambiguous. CDR1 MNHEY and CDR2 SVGEGT come from the germline V gene. V lost 4 bases and J lost 0, with 4 bases in between. The CDR3 is 13 amino acids.

The rearrangement joins TRBV29-1 to TRBJ1-1, with TRBD1 matching 7 bases. This CDR3 has 17 amino acids. CDR1 is SQVTM, CDR2 ANQGSEA, per germline. V was pared by 3 bases and J by 3 bases, with 16 bases of the junction left unmatched. CDR3 nucleotide sequence: TGCAGCGTTGAGTTAGAGGGGGCCCGGGTGGCTTACACTGAAGCTTTCTTT. Protein: CSVELEGARVAYTEAFF.

The gene calls are TRBV28 and TRBJ1-1, with a weak D call TRBD1 (6 bases). Trimming stripped 7 bases from V and 1 base from J, with 10 bases between. Per the germline V gene, CDR1 is MDHEN and CDR2 is SYDVKM. This CDR3 has 13 residues. The CDR3 DNA is TGTGCCAGCACCTACAGGGAGAACACTGAAGCTTTCTTT. It is translated as CASTYRENTEAFF.

V usage is TRBV4-3 and J usage is TRBJ2-7, with D hard to call. V lost 1 base and J lost 5, with 15 bases in between. The V gene's germline CDR1 is LGHNA and CDR2 YSLEER. This CDR3 contains 15 residues. CDR3 in amino acids: CASSQAVSRFHEQYF. CDR3 sequence (DNA): TGCGCCAGCAGCCAAGCGGTTTCGAGATTCCACGAGCAGTACTTC.